This TCR beta chain was documented in a study of blood T cell repertoires in COVID-19. Study information: PBMCs, B-cell-depleted T cells, or T cells were the source of the cDNA or gDNA that made up the material.

Profiling relied on immunoSEQ multiplex PCR, and the TCRdb table lists in-frame clones only, not all of them. The table has 250,000 to 300,000 clones, around four fifths seen once. Sequencing was carried out using peripheral blood. The sequence came from an elderly man with acute or convalescent COVID-19.

The chain's CDR3 is CASSIGRTRSNYGYTF. CDR3 DNA sequence: TGTGCCAGTAGTATCGGCAGGACAAGGTCTAACTATGGCTACACCTTC. The gene calls are TRBV19 and TRBJ1-2, with D possibly being TRBD1 (5 bases). Germline loops: CDR1 LNHDA, CDR2 SQIVND (reference sequence). V shed 3 bases and J shed 0 bases, with 14 bases lying between them. CDR3 length: 16 amino acids. The full variable domain, completed using reference TRBV19 and TRBJ1-2, is DGGITQSPKYLFRKEGQNVTLSCEQNLNHDAMYWYRQDPGQGLRLIYYSQIVNDFQKGDIAEGYSVSREKKESFPLTVTSAQKNPTAFYLCASSIGRTRSNYGYTFGSGTRLTVV.